The 18 T cell receptor beta chains given below trace back to one sample, sequenced in a study of T cells in Graves' hyperthyroidism and ophthalmopathy. TCR beta CDR3 sequences were amplified from RNA transcripts. Initially, a first-round RT-PCR of the TCR CDR3 employed the HTBI primer set. TCRdb analysed the multiplex PCR reads with MiXCR anew, one entry per CDR3 protein. The sample includes about 740,000 distinct CDR3 sequences, 13% to 15% of them seen just once. The sample comprised blood. The receptors derive from a woman aged 18-29 years with Graves' hyperthyroidism.

This clonotype was picked up one time. This chain uses TRBV9 with TRBJ2-2; 7 bases fit TRBD2. The germline gives CDR1 SGDLS, CDR2 YYNGEE. The CDR3 is made up of 14 amino acids. Trimming cost V 3 bases and J 4 bases; bases outside gene matches: 3. CDR3 in amino acids: CASSAGGGTGELFF. The CDR3 coding sequence is TGTGCCAGCAGCGCGGGAGGAGGCACCGGGGAGCTGTTTTTT.

This clonotype was detected ten times or more. This chain links TRBV7-2 with TRBJ2-6, with D possibly being TRBD1 (6 bases). CDR1 and CDR2 from the germline V gene are SGHTA and FQGNSA. This CDR3 region has 16 residues. V was clipped by 1 base and J by 4 bases, with 11 bases between them. The CDR3 sequence: CASSLVGGAGANVLTF. DNA for the CDR3: TGTGCCAGCAGCTTAGTTGGGGGCGCCGGGGCCAACGTCCTGACTTTC.

This clonotype came up a few times. The CDR3 protein is CASSPRDLYGYTF. DNA of the CDR3: TGTGCCAGCAGCCCCCGGGATCTCTATGGCTACACCTTC. The chain combines TRBV6-1 with TRBJ1-2; D is undetermined. The germline V gene has CDR1 MNHNS and CDR2 SASEGT. V lost 6 bases and J lost 4, with 12 bases in between. This CDR3 is 13 amino acids long.

This clonotype was recorded many times. The chain uses TRBV28 and TRBJ2-1; 8 nucleotides match TRBD2. Germline V lookup: CDR1 MDHEN, CDR2 SYDVKM. The CDR3 extends over 18 amino acids. The junction had 20 bases not matched to a gene; V was cut back by 5 bases and J by 8 bases. DNA for the CDR3: TGTGCCAGCAGTCCCCTCGGGGGGGCTGGAATAAAATGGGATGAGCAGTTCTTC. As protein: CASSPLGGAGIKWDEQFF.

A few counts support this clonotype. The V gene is TRBV7-3, the J gene TRBJ2-1; 10 nucleotides line up with TRBD1. With V trimmed by 3 bases and J by 9 bases, 8 bases remained unmatched. Germline V lookup: CDR1 SGHTA, CDR2 FQGTGA. The CDR3 length is 15 residues. The CDR3 loop is CASSFGQGGFSEQFF. DNA for the CDR3: TGTGCCAGCAGCTTCGGACAGGGGGGTTTTAGTGAGCAGTTCTTC.

This clonotype was picked up many times. J is TRBJ1-3 and V is TRBV6-5; no clear D gene. V lost 0 bases and J lost 0, with 9 bases in between. This CDR3 is built from 16 residues. The germline CDR1 and CDR2 sequences are MNHEY and SVGAGI. CDR3 loop: CASSYSVSRSGNTIYF. For the CDR3, the DNA is TGTGCCAGCAGTTACTCGGTCAGCCGCTCTGGAAACACCATATATTTT.

Note on this clonotype: At one end the junction does not follow the germline gene, possibly because of a read error. This sequence joins TRBV15 and TRBJ1-2, with D perhaps matching TRBD1 (5 bases). The CDR3 contains 13 residues. Germline assignment: CDR1 LNHNV and CDR2 YYDKDF (reference sequence). CDR3 in DNA: TGTGCCACCAGCAGAGATCGGGGACGCCGGCCAGCCTTC. It translates to CATSRDRGRRPAF.

This chain joins TRBV19 and TRBJ2-2; D unresolved. The CDR3 runs to 13 residues. Trimming took 3 bases from V and 7 from J, leaving 9 bases between them. Looked up from germline, CDR1 is LNHDA and CDR2 is SQIVND (reference sequence). CDR3 DNA sequence: TGTGCCAGTAGTATGGGTTATCTCGGGGAGCTGTTTTTT. Protein: CASSMGYLGELFF.

On this clonotype itself: A read error is possible here, since a much larger clone lies one base away. The chain carries TRBV2 and TRBJ1-2; no firm D call. There are 15 residues in the CDR3. The germline V gene encodes CDR1 SNHLY and CDR2 FYNNEI. Between the trimmed V and J ends, which lost 3 bases and 4 bases, there was a span of 15 bases. CDR3 DNA sequence: TGTGCCAGCAGTGAGGGTCGAATGGGGAGCTATGGCTACACCTTC. Protein sequence: CASSEGRMGSYGYTF.

The chain couples TRBV27 to TRBJ2-7; TRBD2 agrees at 7 bases. Germline trimming cut 3 bases from V and 5 bases from J; bases unmatched to any gene: 4. The CDR3 has 13 residues. Germline CDR1 MNHEY, CDR2 SMNVEV (reference sequence). The CDR3: CASSLGGGNEQYF. The CDR3 DNA follows: TGTGCCAGCAGTTTGGGGGGAGGGAACGAGCAGTACTTC.

At least ten counts were recorded for this clonotype. The CDR3 DNA reads as TGTGCCAGCAGCCCTGATGGCGCAGAACAAGAGACCCAGTACTTC. This gives the protein CASSPDGAEQETQYF. The chain uses TRBV7-3 and TRBJ2-5; no clear D. Trimming pared 5 bases from V and 2 bases from J, leaving 15 bases between. The CDR3 contains 15 residues. Germline V gene lookup returns CDR1 SGHTA and CDR2 FQGTGA.

V gene TRBV5-8 combines with J gene TRBJ2-5, with D uncertain. This CDR3 has 12 residues. Germline lookup yields CDR1 SGHTS and CDR2 YDEGEE. Trimming shortened V by 2 bases and J by 5 bases, and 7 bases separated the two germline ends. The CDR3 DNA follows: TGTGCCAGCAGCTTATTTGCCGAGACCCAGTACTTC. Translating it yields CASSLFAETQYF.

Only a few counts were recorded for this clonotype. A much larger clone differs by one base, so this may be a read error. This chain uses TRBV4-1 with TRBJ2-3; no firm D call. Germline-derived CDR1 and CDR2 are MGHRA and YSYEKL. The germline V and J ends were trimmed by 0 bases and 5 bases, with 9 bases remaining between them. This CDR3 comprises 14 residues. This CDR3 is CASSQEEGVDTQYF. The CDR3 DNA reads TGCGCCAGCAGCCAAGAAGAAGGCGTAGATACGCAGTATTTT.

This clonotype was seen a handful of times. The chain uses TRBV5-4 and TRBJ2-7; TRBD1 or TRBD2 may be the D gene (5 bases each). The CDR3 runs 20 residues. V lost 0 bases and J lost 0, with 25 bases in between. Germline values: CDR1 SGHNT, CDR2 YYREEE (reference sequence). The CDR3 coding sequence is TGTGCCAGCAGCTTGGGACACGCTAGCACCGGGACCCCAAGCTCCTACGAGCAGTACTTC. This gives the protein CASSLGHASTGTPSSYEQYF. The full variable domain, with the rest looked up from reference TRBV5-4 and TRBJ2-7, is ETGVTQSPTHLIKTRGQQVTLRCSSQSGHNTVSWYQQALGQGPQFIFQYYREEENGRGNFPPRFSGLQFPNYSSELNVNALELDDSALYLCASSLGHASTGTPSSYEQYFGPGTRLTVT.

This clonotype was counted at least ten times. The chain employs TRBV12-3 or TRBV12-4 and TRBJ2-2; tentative D call: TRBD2 (5 bases). The CDR3 is 17 amino acids. V was cut by 6 bases and J by 1 base, with 18 bases left in between. DNA of the CDR3: TGTGCCAGCAGCCAGACCGCCTATAGCGAGAACACCGGGGAGCTGTTTTTT. Amino acids: CASSQTAYSENTGELFF.

Only a few counts were recorded for this clonotype. This chain links TRBV5-1 with TRBJ2-7; the D is unclear. V lost 5 bases and J lost 6, with 21 bases in between. The CDR3 runs to 15 residues. Germline CDR1 reads SGHRS; CDR2 reads YFSETQ. The CDR3, as DNA: TGCGCCAGCAGTCCTCGTGTGGCGGCGGTCTCCGAGCAGTACTTC. Protein product: CASSPRVAAVSEQYF.

This chain joins TRBV10-1 and TRBJ2-1; 9 nucleotides line up with TRBD2. V dropped 6 bases and J dropped 9; count of bases not matched to a gene: 12. This CDR3 is 15 amino acids long. From germline, CDR1 is WNHNN and CDR2 SYGVQD (reference sequence). Written as DNA, the CDR3 is TGCGCCAGCAGCGGGGATCTAGCGGGATCGGGTGAGCAGTTCTTC. It is translated as CASSGDLAGSGEQFF.

This clonotype has at least ten counts. The chain combines TRBV7-9 with TRBJ2-2; 11 bases are a match to TRBD2. This CDR3 comprises 14 residues. Losses at the gene ends were 6 bases for V and 3 bases for J; bases not matched to a gene: 0. Germline CDR1 and CDR2: SEHNR and FQNEAQ (reference sequence). In DNA form, the CDR3 reads TGTGCCAGCAGACTAGCGGGAGACACCGGGGAGCTGTTTTTT. Translating gives CASRLAGDTGELFF.